This T cell receptor beta chain derives from a study of shared clonotypes between healthy human individuals (dated by TCRdb to the early 2020s). Background on the whole study: A few men and a couple of women, aged 18 to 49 years, made up the cohort. For each donor, CD4 naive and CD4 memory were each given three plates, CD8 naive was given two plates, and CD8 memory was given one plate. Blood TCR repertoires of about 5 healthy adults were deeply sequenced to estimate repertoire size and the extent of clonotype sharing between individuals. Different laboratories and diverse techniques were used to prepare libraries and sequence TCR repertoires, to increase sequencing depth and limit assay-specific biases. Each donor's leukapheresis produced roughly between about 0.9 and 9.5 billion PBMCs. What the study reported, not specific to this receptor: The genetic and exposure-history diversity represented was limited by the small number of donors. Estimated clonotype richness was generally larger for naive than for memory subsets. Higher generation probabilities were observed for clonotypes shared by all four sorted-subset donors than for non-shared clonotypes. Sampling was restricted to blood, and TCR repertoires in tissue are likely to differ from TCR repertoires in blood. Based on pairwise subsampling, the degree of clonotype sharing among donors was expected to be affected by sequencing depth. About 4.5% of naive CD4, more than 3% of naive CD8, about 2.1% of memory CD4, and around 0.4% of memory CD8 clonotypes were shared across several donors. Even with the large sequencing depth, rarefaction of the sorted-subset datasets indicated that sequencing was incomplete.

Using the deep immunoSEQ assay, multiplex PCR amplified TCR CDR3 regions from genomic DNA. Extracted genomic DNA from each cell subset was spread evenly across all wells of several immunoSEQ 96-well plates, with each plate serving as a replicate. For sorted subsets, approximately 200 ng of genomic DNA, equivalent to some 33,000 T cell genomes, went into each replicate PCR. The purified libraries were quantified using a Qubit 3.0 fluorometer, sized with a Bioanalyzer 2100, and then quantified again using the KAPA Library Quantification kit. Each immunoSEQ 96-well plate was sequenced on its own single-read 150-cycle Illumina NextSeq 550 flow cell. In the authors' own workflow: Because only junctional sequences without quality scores were contained in the immunoSEQ output, filtering matching that applied to full-length reads could not be performed. To assign V/J genes and CDR3, sequences were annotated against IMGT germline references using PyIR, a Python wrapper for IgBLAST v1.9. Any read was removed if the V/J assignment was weak (E-value above 1e-6), the CDR3 was missing, or the read contained stop codons, out-of-frame junctions, or ambiguous translated residues. V3J clonotypes were defined by identical inferred V gene, J gene, and CDR3 amino acid sequence. The percentage overlap between two repertoires was calculated by dividing the number of shared unique clonotypes by the size of the smaller repertoire. Three approaches were used to assess repertoire richness: RTK rarefaction, the Chao1 estimator, and Recon v2.1 estimates of unobserved clonotypes. Generation probabilities for all TCRbeta clonotypes obtained by the gDNA method from a handful of donors were computed using OLGA. The source is immuneACCESS, and TCRdb retained only in-frame sequences with V and J called. Part of the clones is not carried over; for the studies checked, unresolved V genes explain less than half of this, and the remainder is unexplained. V, J and clone size reflect that table, while D and trimming were determined from the DNA. The table for this sample lists approximately 2,200,000 clones; approximately 94% of them were counted only once. 1.7% of the sample lies in the top ten.

The CDR3 starts with the cysteine, ends with the phenylalanine, and has 15 residues. Just CDR3 DNA is preserved here, 45 bases in frame from base 1. For CDR1 and CDR2, the germline V gene lists SGDLS and YYNGEE. V and J are trimmed by 4 bases and 2 bases, and the gene matches miss 5 bases of the junction. In regard to this clone: This receptor's antigen is unknown. Nothing much larger sits one base from this clone, and base qualities are not available.

CD8 naive samples consisted of CD45RO-negative cells that were positively selected for CCR7, yielding a CD45RA+CCR7+ population without TemRA cells. Healthy HIV-negative adults with no recently reported acute infections or vaccinations were included as donors. All donors were Caucasian adults living in Nashville, Tennessee, USA. After blood collection by leukapheresis, PBMCs were isolated using Ficoll-Histopaque density gradient centrifugation and then cryopreserved in the vapor phase of liquid nitrogen. Analytical flow cytometry was used to check the purity and quantity of each magnetically sorted T cell population. Genomic DNA was isolated from each sorted fraction and quantified by UV absorbance on a Nanodrop 2000c.

The TCR sequence derives from a man between 18 and 29 years old in good health. Some clones in this sample may be carry-over from other donors' samples. Sequencing was performed on naive CD8+ T cells from PBMCs. This specimen's cell subset or site label, per the study, means: CD45RA+CCR7+. The rearrangement combines TRBV9 with TRBJ1-2; TRBD1 fits 10 bases in the junction. CDR3 region: CASSTRTGGNYGYTF. The nucleotides are TGTGCCAGCAGCACCAGGACAGGGGGGAACTATGGCTACACCTTC.